These 16 T cell receptor beta chains share one sample of origin, sequenced in a study of identifying expanded T cells in peripheral blood. Using immunoSEQ multiplex PCR, the repertoire was profiled, and TCRdb retains in-frame clones only, with some absent. The sample consists of about 89,000 clones, 70% to 90% of them appearing once. The sample was blood. The receptors derive from a person between 18 and 75 years old in good health.

In its sample, this clone was seen once. The chain employs TRBV4-1 and TRBJ2-7, with D tentatively TRBD1 (6 bases). CDR1 is MGHRA, CDR2 YSYEKL, per germline. The CDR3 has 16 residues. The ends were cut back, 4 bases at V and 4 bases at J, with 20 bases in the middle. The CDR3 bases are TGCGCCAGCAGCCGCACCGGGGACACACGTACGTACGAGCAGTACTTC. This translates into CASSRTGDTRTYEQYF.

This sequence joins TRBV15 and TRBJ1-2; TRBD1 matches at 7 bases. The CDR3 has 14 amino acids. The germline V gene has CDR1 LNHNV and CDR2 YYDKDF (reference sequence). Trimming at V came to 2 bases and at J to 5 bases, leaving 5 bases not matched to a gene. The CDR3 nucleotides read TGTGCCACCAGCAGACAGCAGGGGGTTTATGGCTACACCTTC. Protein product: CATSRQQGVYGYTF.

The rearrangement joins TRBV5-1 to TRBJ1-2, with D tentatively TRBD1 (6 bases). Germline loops: CDR1 SGHRS, CDR2 YFSETQ. Trimming took 4 bases from V and 8 from J, leaving 21 bases between them. The CDR3 covers 15 residues. The CDR3 DNA reads as TGCGCCAGCAGCGATCCTCAACAGGGTGCAGGGGGCTACACCTTC. The encoded protein is CASSDPQQGAGGYTF.

The V call is TRBV5-5, the J call TRBJ2-7; tentatively, D is TRBD1 (5 bases). CDR3 size: 14 residues. V was cut by 4 bases and J by 3 bases, with 14 bases left in between. Germline CDR1 reads SGHKS; CDR2 reads YYEKEE (reference sequence). The CDR3 bases are TGTGCCAGCAGCCAGTGGCAGGGAAACTACGAGCAGTACTTC. This gives the protein CASSQWQGNYEQYF. Together with reference TRBV5-5 and TRBJ2-7, the CDR3 gives the full variable domain: DAGVTQSPTHLIKTRGQQVTLRCSPISGHKSVSWYQQVLGQGPQFIFQYYEKEERGRGNFPDRFSARQFPNYSSELNVNALLLGDSALYLCASSQWQGNYEQYFGPGTRLTVT.

This clone occurred once. The chain carries TRBV5-1 and TRBJ1-4; D is unresolved. This CDR3 has 14 residues. The germline CDR1 and CDR2 sequences are SGHRS and YFSETQ. V dropped 0 bases and J dropped 5 bases, with 8 bases sitting between them. CDR3 sequence (DNA): TGCGCCAGCAGCTTGGGGGCCCCGAATGAAAAACTGTTTTTT. It translates to CASSLGAPNEKLFF.

The V gene is TRBV2, the J gene TRBJ1-4, with TRBD1 as a possible D gene (5 bases). This CDR3 has 16 residues. CDR1 is SNHLY, CDR2 FYNNEI, per germline. V lost 2 bases to trimming and J lost 8 bases, with 18 bases between them. CDR3 residues: CASSERTGLRAEKLFF. CDR3 nucleotide sequence: TGTGCCAGCAGTGAACGCACAGGCCTCAGAGCCGAAAAACTGTTTTTT.

The J gene is TRBJ1-1, the V gene TRBV5-4; D is ambiguous. The germline gives CDR1 SGHNT, CDR2 YYREEE (reference sequence). V lost 3 bases to trimming and J lost 4 bases, with 16 bases between them. The CDR3 length is 15 residues. The CDR3: CASSSEPRLVTEAFF. For the CDR3, the DNA is TGTGCCAGCAGCTCAGAACCCCGTTTGGTCACTGAAGCTTTCTTT.

The J gene is TRBJ1-2, the V gene TRBV4-1; D uncertain. V was shortened by 0 bases and J by 2 bases, with 10 bases between the two germline ends. Germline loops: CDR1 MGHRA, CDR2 YSYEKL. This CDR3 region has 15 residues. DNA of the CDR3: TGCGCCAGCAGCCAAGACGTAGGCGGGAACTATGGCTACACCTTC. Residues: CASSQDVGGNYGYTF.

In this sample, this clone turned up a few times. The J gene is TRBJ1-4, the V gene TRBV6-5; D is uncertain. The germline V gene encodes CDR1 MNHEY and CDR2 SVGAGI. Deletions cut 2 bases from V and 7 bases from J, with 14 bases between. This CDR3 contains 15 residues. The CDR3 coding sequence is TGTGCCAGCAGTTACGGCGGGCTCACTCCTGAAAAACTGTTTTTT. Its translation: CASSYGGLTPEKLFF.

The V call is TRBV5-1, the J call TRBJ2-2; 9 bases fit TRBD1. Trimming at V came to 4 bases and at J to 5 bases, leaving 6 bases not matched to a gene. CDR1 is SGHRS and CDR2 is YFSETQ in the germline V gene. The CDR3 loop spans 15 amino acids. CDR3 residues: CASSTGQGWTGELFF. Written as DNA, the CDR3 is TGCGCCAGCAGCACGGGACAGGGCTGGACCGGGGAGCTGTTTTTT.

The V and J genes are TRBV7-9 and TRBJ2-5; 7 nucleotides line up with TRBD1. The CDR3 extends over 17 amino acids. With V trimmed by 5 bases and J by 5 bases, 17 bases remained unmatched. CDR1 and CDR2 from the germline V gene are SEHNR and FQNEAQ (reference sequence). CDR3 in amino acids: CASSPRTGTAGRETQYF. DNA of the CDR3: TGTGCCAGCAGCCCGAGAACCGGGACAGCCGGGCGGGAGACCCAGTACTTC.

The chain uses TRBV11-1 and TRBJ1-6; D not certain. The V end was cut by 0 bases, the J end by 8 bases, with 5 bases between. This CDR3 comprises 13 residues. From germline, CDR1 is SGHAT and CDR2 FQDESV (reference sequence). The chain's CDR3 is CASSLATDSPLHF. The CDR3 bases are TGTGCCAGCAGCTTAGCCACAGATTCACCCCTCCACTTT.

The gene calls are TRBV27 and TRBJ1-5; tentative D call: TRBD1 (6 bases). The CDR3 is made up of 15 amino acids. V was pared by 6 bases and J by 1 base, with 13 bases between. Germline-derived CDR1 and CDR2 are MNHEY and SMNVEV (reference sequence). CDR3 protein: CASSPGGGSNQPQHF. Here the CDR3 DNA reads TGTGCCAGCAGCCCCGGAGGGGGGAGCAATCAGCCCCAGCATTTT.

This chain links TRBV10-3 with TRBJ1-5; tentatively, D is TRBD1 (6 bases). Trimming cost V 5 bases and J 5 bases, with 10 bases left between them. CDR3 length: 13 amino acids. CDR1 and CDR2 from the germline V gene are ENHRY and SYGVKD. For the CDR3, the DNA is TGTGCCATCAGTTCAGGGGCGGATCAGCCCCAGCATTTT. It encodes CAISSGADQPQHF.

This chain connects TRBV5-1 to TRBJ1-4; weak D call: TRBD1 (5 bases). Deletions cut 4 bases from V and 5 bases from J, with 15 bases between. The CDR3 is 15 amino acids. Germline assignment: CDR1 SGHRS and CDR2 YFSETQ. CDR3 coding DNA: TGCGCCAGCAGCCCGATAGCGTCAGGGAATGAAAAACTGTTTTTT. This encodes CASSPIASGNEKLFF.

The CDR3 reads CASSRQAYSYGYTF. The CDR3 DNA follows: TGTGCCAGCAGCCGACAGGCATACTCCTATGGCTACACCTTC. The chain joins TRBV6-5 to TRBJ1-2; D is perhaps TRBD1 (6 bases). The V gene lost 6 bases and the J gene lost 4 bases, with 15 bases spanning the gap. The V gene's germline CDR1 is MNHEY and CDR2 SVGAGI. This CDR3 has 14 residues.